The rows below give T cell receptor beta chains drawn from one sample of a study of CD8+ T cells in alopecia areata. This table comes from immunoSEQ multiplex PCR, and its TCRdb copy is limited to in-frame clones, with some not included. The sample includes over 150,000 clones, about three fifths seen only once; the top ten take 5.5%. Sequenced here: CD4+ T cells sorted from blood, sampled at week 24, from a patient treated with tofacitinib. All receptors derive from a human donor with alopecia areata. Both conserved end residues are part of each CDR3. D genes are given only for firm matches. The listing skips clone size in some rows; elsewhere it reads once, few, many or a size class.

CDR3 length	clone size	D gene	V gene	J gene	CDR3 DNA	CDR3 protein
14	-	-	TRBV14	TRBJ1-1	TGTGCCAGCAGCCTGAGGGTAGAGAACACTGAAGCTTTCTTT	CASSLRVENTEAFF
16	-	TRBD1	TRBV27	TRBJ1-6	TGTGCCAGCAGTTCACCCGGGACAGGGCCTAATTCACCCCTCCACTTT	CASSSPGTGPNSPLHF
13	-	-	TRBV29-1	TRBJ1-5	TGCAGCGCGACAAGTAATAGCAATCAGCCCCAGCATTTT	CSATSNSNQPQHF
14	-	-	TRBV7-2	TRBJ2-3	TGTGCCAGCACACGTATGTCCCTGGGAGATACGCAGTATTTT	CASTRMSLGDTQYF
15	once	TRBD1	TRBV7-8	TRBJ1-1	TGTGCCAGCAGCGCCAGGACAGGGGGCGGCACTGAAGCTTTCTTT	CASSARTGGGTEAFF
15	once	TRBD1	TRBV27	TRBJ1-5	TGTGCCAGCAGTTTATCGGGGACAGGGGATCAGCCCCAGCATTTT	CASSLSGTGDQPQHF
17	-	TRBD2	TRBV29-1	TRBJ2-1	TGCAGCGTTGTTCTTAACATAGGAGGTACTAGCGGGAGGGAGCAGTTCTTC	CSVVLNIGGTSGREQFF
15	few	-	TRBV29-1	TRBJ2-4	TGCAGCGTACAGACTGAGAGACTGGCCAAAAACATTCAGTACTTC	CSVQTERLAKNIQYF
14	few	-	TRBV5-1	TRBJ1-2	TGCGCCAGCAGCTTTGAAGGGGGACGCTATGGCTACACCTTC	CASSFEGGRYGYTF
14	few	-	TRBV7-9	TRBJ1-1	TGTGCCAGCAGCTTAGGGGAGGGAGCGGAAAAAGCTTTCTTT	CASSLGEGAEKAFF
16	-	-	TRBV5-1	TRBJ2-2	TGCGCCAGCAGCTTTGGTGGAACCGCGAACACCGGGGAGCTGTTTTTT	CASSFGGTANTGELFF
20	many	-	TRBV7-2	TRBJ1-4	TGTGCCAGCAGCTTAGCCCCCCCGGGGGCAGGAGCGAGAGGGGGAGAAAAACTGTTTTTT	CASSLAPPGAGARGGEKLFF
14	few	TRBD1	TRBV7-9	TRBJ2-5	TGTGCCAGCAGCCCTGGGACAGCCCAAGAGACCCAGTACTTC	CASSPGTAQETQYF
14	-	TRBD2	TRBV7-2	TRBJ2-5	TGTGCCAGCAGCTTCCGGACTAGCGAGGAGACCCAGTACTTC	CASSFRTSEETQYF
21	-	-	TRBV23-1	TRBJ2-6	TGCGCCAGCAGTCAGACGCGGGACAGAAAGCGTCAATGCTCTGGGGCCAACGTCCTGACTTTC	CASSQTRDRKRQCSGANVLTF
14	-	-	TRBV7-2	TRBJ2-3	TGTGCCAGCAGCTTGGATGCTAGCCTGGATACGCAGTATTTT	CASSLDASLDTQYF
15	-	-	TRBV10-3	TRBJ2-7	TGTGCCATCAGTACCGGACAGCAGAGCTCCTACGAGCAGTACTTC	CAISTGQQSSYEQYF
15	-	TRBD2	TRBV5-1	TRBJ2-1	TGCGCCAGCAGCTTTCCGACTAGCGGGGCAAATGAGCAGTTCTTC	CASSFPTSGANEQFF
15	-	TRBD2	TRBV7-2	TRBJ2-7	TGTGCCAGCAGTTTTCTAGCGGGCCTAACCTACGAGCAGTACTTC	CASSFLAGLTYEQYF
14	-	-	TRBV4-3	TRBJ1-1	TGCGCCAGCAGCCAAGCAGGGATGAACACTGAAGCTTTCTTT	CASSQAGMNTEAFF
13	few	-	TRBV2	TRBJ1-2	TGTGCCAGCAGCGGCGAGACAGCCTATGGCTACACCTTC	CASSGETAYGYTF
17	-	-	TRBV7-2	TRBJ1-1	TGTGCCAGCAGCTTAGCCTCACTGGGGGGCGCGAGTACTGAAGCTTTCTTT	CASSLASLGGASTEAFF